The clone carrying this T cell receptor beta chain was detected ten times or more. Antigen specificity is unknown. The sample is drawn from a study of breast tumors, draining lymph nodes, adjacent tissues. The germline CDR1 and CDR2 sequences are SNHLY and FYNNEI. V lost 4 bases and J lost 0, with 13 bases in between. This CDR3 contains 16 residues. Study observations and caveats: Luminal-like breast cancer showed significantly greater tumor-nontumor repertoire similarity than basal-like breast cancer did. Tumors had less TCR diversity than lymph nodes, more than nontumor tissue. Most tumor T cells seemingly derive from lymph node, then expand in tumor. The lymph node origin of tumor T cells was framed as consistent with a hypothesis, not demonstrated.

Using its own MiXCR run on the multiplex PCR reads, TCRdb lists one record per CDR3 protein. The sample records under 250,000 distinct CDR3 sequences, 32% being singletons. Samples came from axillary lymph nodes draining the breast cancer. Sequences were obtained from axillary lymph node tissue. The clonotype comes from a female donor with breast cancer. Some clones in this sample may be carry-over from other donors' samples. The chain uses TRBV2 and TRBJ1-5; no clear D. The CDR3 nucleotides read TGTGCCAGCAGTGGGGAGGGAGCCTATAGCAATCAGCCCCAGCATTTT. As protein: CASSGEGAYSNQPQHF.